A single sample gave rise to the 26 T cell receptor beta chains below, sequenced in a study of blood T cell repertoires in COVID-19. Method: immunoSEQ multiplex PCR; TCRdb's copy keeps in-frame clones and lacks some. The sample shows about 200,000 clones, roughly 83% of them seen only once. Sequenced sample: peripheral blood. The receptors originated from a man aged 35 to 55 with acute or convalescent COVID-19.

The J gene is TRBJ2-5, the V gene TRBV7-8; D not certain. Trimming shortened V by 5 bases and J by 5 bases, and 12 bases separated the two germline ends. The CDR3 is 13 amino acids. The germline V gene encodes CDR1 SGHVS and CDR2 FQNEAQ. The CDR3 sequence: CASSPPKIETQYF. CDR3 bases: TGTGCCAGCAGCCCCCCTAAGATCGAGACCCAGTACTTC.

V usage is TRBV30 and J usage is TRBJ1-3; a weak D match, TRBD1 (5 bases). V lost 0 bases to trimming and J lost 0 bases, with 12 bases between them. CDR1 is GTSNPN, CDR2 SVGIG, per germline (reference sequence). CDR3 length: 16 amino acids. This CDR3 reads CAWSVGVQISGNTIYF. DNA of the CDR3: TGTGCCTGGAGTGTAGGGGTACAGATCTCTGGAAACACCATATATTTT.

The rearrangement uses TRBV7-8 and TRBJ2-7; 13 positions match TRBD2. V gave up 6 bases and J gave up 3 bases; unmatched junction bases: 8. The germline CDR1 and CDR2 sequences are SGHVS and FQNEAQ. CDR3 size: 16 residues. Here the CDR3 reads CASRLTRTSGGYEQYF. In DNA form, the CDR3 reads TGTGCCAGCAGGTTAACCCGGACTAGCGGGGGCTACGAGCAGTACTTC. Full variable domain (missing parts from reference TRBV7-8 and TRBJ2-7): GAGVSQSPRYKVAKRGQDVALRCDPISGHVSLFWYQQALGQGPEFLTYFQNEAQLDKSGLPSDRFFAERPEGSVSTLKIQRTQQEDSAVYLCASRLTRTSGGYEQYFGPGTRLTVT.

The chain employs TRBV6-5 and TRBJ2-3, with 10 bases identical to TRBD2. Trimming removed 5 bases from V and 4 bases from J; junction bases left unmatched: 3. Germline-derived CDR1 and CDR2 are MNHEY and SVGAGI. The CDR3 totals 14 residues. The CDR3 region is CASSPGLAADTQYF. The CDR3 DNA is TGTGCCAGCAGTCCCGGACTAGCGGCAGATACGCAGTATTTT.

This chain links TRBV7-3 with TRBJ2-6; TRBD1 matches at 8 bases. The CDR3 spans 18 residues. V trimming: 1 base; J trimming: 4 bases; junction bases outside the gene matches: 9. Germline V gene data show CDR1 as SGHTA and CDR2 as FQGTGA. CDR3 DNA: TGTGCCAGCAGCTTAAGGGGCAGGGGGCAAGCCGGGGCCAACGTCCTGACTTTC. It encodes CASSLRGRGQAGANVLTF.

V is TRBV9 and J is TRBJ1-4; D perhaps matches TRBD1 (5 bases). Germline V gives CDR1 SGDLS, CDR2 YYNGEE. Trimming took 3 bases from V and 0 from J, leaving 9 bases between them. This CDR3 comprises 15 residues. DNA of the CDR3: TGTGCCAGCAGCGCCCCGGGGGCAACTAATGAAAAACTGTTTTTT. Translation: CASSAPGATNEKLFF.

V is TRBV7-2 and J is TRBJ2-7, with TRBD2 matching over 8 bases. Trimming removed 0 bases from V and 1 base from J; junction bases left unmatched: 2. Germline V lookup: CDR1 SGHTA, CDR2 FQGNSA. The CDR3 is 15 amino acids. The CDR3 bases are TGTGCCAGCAGCTTAGCAGCGGGAGTTTCCTACGAGCAGTACTTC. Its protein product is CASSLAAGVSYEQYF.

The count of this clone is one. V usage is TRBV5-1 and J usage is TRBJ1-3; D is perhaps TRBD1 (5 bases). The V end lost 4 bases, the J end lost 3 bases, and 14 bases lay between the germline ends. The CDR3 length is 15 residues. Germline lookup yields CDR1 SGHRS and CDR2 YFSETQ. CDR3 sequence reads: CASSPGTQGGNTIYF. CDR3 nucleotides: TGCGCCAGCAGCCCGGGCACTCAGGGTGGAAACACCATATATTTT.

The V and J genes are TRBV7-2 and TRBJ2-5; 14 bases map to TRBD2. Unmatched junction bases numbered 7, after V lost 5 bases and J lost 5 bases. The CDR3 has 16 amino acids. Germline V gene sequence: CDR1 SGHTA, CDR2 FQGNSA. The CDR3 loop reads CASSQGLAGVRETQYF. The CDR3 nucleotides read TGTGCCAGCAGCCAGGGACTAGCGGGAGTGCGGGAGACCCAGTACTTC. The variable domain in full, with the rest retrieved from reference TRBV7-2 and TRBJ2-5, is GAGVSQSPSNKVTEKGKDVELRCDPISGHTALYWYRQSLGQGLEFLIYFQGNSAPDKSGLPSDRFSAERTGGSVSTLTIQRTQQEDSAVYLCASSQGLAGVRETQYFGPGTRLLVL.

The rearrangement joins TRBV30 to TRBJ1-3, with TRBD1 matching 7 bases. CDR1 and CDR2 from the germline V gene are GTSNPN and SVGIG (reference sequence). V trimming: 2 bases; J trimming: 4 bases; junction bases outside the gene matches: 17. The CDR3 consists of 18 residues. As DNA, the CDR3 is TGTGCCTGGAGTCAAGATCACAGGGGAATTGCTCCCGGAAACACCATATATTTT. Amino acids: CAWSQDHRGIAPGNTIYF.

This sequence joins TRBV2 and TRBJ1-3; D gene ambiguous. Trimming cost V 7 bases and J 0 bases, with 10 bases left between them. The germline V gene has CDR1 SNHLY and CDR2 FYNNEI. The CDR3 has 14 residues. The CDR3 DNA is TGTGCCAGCACAGGTTCTTTCTCTGGAAACACCATATATTTT. Translation: CASTGSFSGNTIYF.

The chain links TRBV12-5 to TRBJ1-1; no firm D call. This CDR3 comprises 14 residues. CDR1 is LGHNT, CDR2 FRNRAP, per germline. Trimming left V 1 base short and J 3 bases short, with 9 bases between. The CDR3 region is CASGLDRTDTEAFF. Here the CDR3 DNA reads TGTGCTAGTGGTTTGGACCGAACAGACACTGAAGCTTTCTTT.

The J gene is TRBJ1-1, the V gene TRBV5-4; perhaps TRBD1 as D (5 bases). V dropped 5 bases and J dropped 5 bases, with 16 bases sitting between them. Germline CDR1 reads SGHNT; CDR2 reads YYREEE (reference sequence). This CDR3 has 14 amino acids. DNA for the CDR3: TGTGCCAGCAGAACCGACAGTTTTGGGACTGAAGCTTTCTTT. Translating gives CASRTDSFGTEAFF.

The rearrangement uses TRBV5-6 and TRBJ2-1; D is perhaps TRBD2 (5 bases). Germline-derived CDR1 and CDR2 are SGHDT and YYEEEE. Trimming removed 0 bases from V and 4 bases from J, with 14 bases in between. The CDR3 contains 16 residues. The DNA for the CDR3 is TGTGCCAGCAGCTTGGTACGGCTAGGAGGATACAATGAGCAGTTCTTC. Translating it yields CASSLVRLGGYNEQFF.

V and J are TRBV7-2 and TRBJ1-5, with no clear D. The CDR3 runs 13 residues. Trimming removed 4 bases from V and 6 bases from J, with 10 bases in between. In germline, CDR1 is SGHTA, CDR2 FQGNSA. CDR3 amino acids: CASSSSAGQPQHF. The DNA of the CDR3 is TGTGCCAGCAGCTCCAGCGCCGGTCAGCCCCAGCATTTT.

J is TRBJ2-5 and V is TRBV2, with TRBD1 identical over 8 bases. From germline, CDR1 is SNHLY and CDR2 FYNNEI. This CDR3 is built from 14 residues. The V segment lost 5 bases and the J segment 5 bases; nucleotides outside the gene matches: 7. CDR3 nucleotides: TGTGCCAGCAGTCAGGACAGGGTTGTTGAGACCCAGTACTTC. It translates to CASSQDRVVETQYF.

The V call is TRBV19, the J call TRBJ2-4; D remains unclear. V was clipped by 3 bases and J by 7 bases, with 13 bases between them. Germline CDR1 LNHDA, CDR2 SQIVND (reference sequence). CDR3 length: 14 amino acids. Here the CDR3 DNA reads TGTGCCAGTAGTATTCAGGTGGCAACGAACATTCAGTACTTC. This sequence encodes CASSIQVATNIQYF.

The rearrangement links TRBV25-1 to TRBJ1-1; 7 bases are shared with TRBD1. Germline V CDR1 and CDR2: MGHDK, SYGVNS. The CDR3 length is 17 residues. Losses at the gene ends were 4 bases for V and 0 bases for J; bases not matched to a gene: 11. The CDR3 here is CASSGPDPGQLNTEAFF. The CDR3 nucleotides read TGTGCCAGCAGTGGGCCGGACCCGGGACAGTTGAACACTGAAGCTTTCTTT.

The chain employs TRBV19 and TRBJ2-7, with 8 bases matching TRBD1. J gave up 0 bases and V 7 bases, and 2 bases lay outside the gene matches. Germline loops: CDR1 LNHDA, CDR2 SQIVND (reference sequence). CDR3 size: 13 residues. The CDR3 here is CASTQGASYEQYF. CDR3 DNA: TGTGCCAGTACGCAGGGGGCCTCCTACGAGCAGTACTTC. Looking up the rest from reference TRBV19 and TRBJ2-7 gives the full variable domain: DGGITQSPKYLFRKEGQNVTLSCEQNLNHDAMYWYRQDPGQGLRLIYYSQIVNDFQKGDIAEGYSVSREKKESFPLTVTSAQKNPTAFYLCASTQGASYEQYFGPGTRLTVT.

In this sample, this clone turned up once. V gene TRBV5-8 combines with J gene TRBJ1-5; 7 nucleotides agree with TRBD1. The CDR3 spans 13 residues. Germline CDR1 reads SGHTS; CDR2 reads YDEGEE. V gave up 4 bases and J gave up 10 bases; unmatched junction bases: 8. The CDR3 reads CASSTDRQGPQHF. CDR3 bases: TGTGCCAGCAGCACCGACAGACAGGGTCCCCAGCATTTT.

The chain combines TRBV28 with TRBJ2-3; 10 bases agree with TRBD2. CDR3 length: 16 amino acids. Germline V gives CDR1 MDHEN, CDR2 SYDVKM. V was clipped by 5 bases and J by 0 bases; unmatched bases: 5. The CDR3 DNA follows: TGTGCCAGCAGTCCCCTAGCGGGAGTGAGCACAGATACGCAGTATTTT. It translates to CASSPLAGVSTDTQYF.

The V and J genes are TRBV5-1 and TRBJ2-7; D perhaps matches TRBD2 (5 bases). Trimming pared 0 bases from V and 2 bases from J, leaving 12 bases between. Germline values: CDR1 SGHRS, CDR2 YFSETQ. CDR3 length: 15 residues. As DNA, the CDR3 is TGCGCCAGCAGCTTGGGCGGACCCGGGACCTACGAGCAGTACTTC. The encoded protein is CASSLGGPGTYEQYF. The complete variable domain, with remaining parts taken from reference TRBV5-1 and TRBJ2-7, reads KAGVTQTPRYLIKTRGQQVTLSCSPISGHRSVSWYQQTPGQGLQFLFEYFSETQRNKGNFPGRFSGRQFSNSRSEMNVSTLELGDSALYLCASSLGGPGTYEQYFGPGTRLTVT.

Written as DNA, the CDR3 is TGTGCCAGCAGCCTATACGGGACTAGCGGGAGGAACCCGGGGGAGACCCAGTACTTC. Its translation: CASSLYGTSGRNPGETQYF. The V and J genes are TRBV13 and TRBJ2-5, with TRBD2 matching 15 bases. Germline lookup yields CDR1 PRHDT and CDR2 FYEKMQ (reference sequence). This CDR3 comprises 19 residues. J lost 5 bases, V lost 5 bases, and 15 bases had no gene match.

V gene TRBV15 combines with J gene TRBJ2-7; 10 nucleotides match TRBD2. The germline CDR1 and CDR2 sequences are LNHNV and YYDKDF (reference sequence). The CDR3 sequence is 17 residues long. V gave up 5 bases and J gave up 1 base; unmatched junction bases: 11. The CDR3: CATSPRGLAGVSYEQYF. CDR3 sequence (DNA): TGTGCCACCAGCCCCCGGGGCCTAGCGGGAGTGTCCTACGAGCAGTACTTC.

The chain couples TRBV7-2 to TRBJ1-2, with D perhaps matching TRBD1 (5 bases). The length of the CDR3 is 15 residues. Between the trimmed V and J ends, which lost 5 bases and 2 bases, there was a span of 15 bases. Germline CDR1 reads SGHTA; CDR2 reads FQGNSA. The CDR3 sequence: CASSPDGGRNYGYTF. CDR3 coding DNA: TGTGCCAGCAGCCCCGACGGGGGTAGAAACTATGGCTACACCTTC.

Only one count was recorded for this clone. V usage is TRBV30 and J usage is TRBJ1-2; D might be TRBD1 (5 bases). The CDR3 runs to 14 residues. The germline V gene encodes CDR1 GTSNPN and CDR2 SVGIG (reference sequence). Trimming took off 0 bases at V and 2 bases at J, with 10 bases between the two ends. Here the CDR3 reads CAWSVRAGNYGYTF. The CDR3, as DNA: TGTGCCTGGAGTGTACGGGCAGGGAACTATGGCTACACCTTC. The full variable domain, its missing parts supplied by reference TRBV30 and TRBJ1-2, is SQTIHQWPATLVQPVGSPLSLECTVEGTSNPNLYWYRQAAGRGLQLLFYSVGIGQISSEVPQNLSASRPQDRQFILSSKKLLLSDSGFYLCAWSVRAGNYGYTFGSGTRLTVV.